One and the same sample provided the 23 T cell receptor beta chains below, sequenced in a study of T cell responses to AZD1222 COVID-19 vaccine. The assay was immunoSEQ multiplex PCR, and TCRdb's table has in-frame clones only and misses some. The sample holds 85,000 to 130,000 clones, approximately 90% seen once. Sequencing used peripheral blood, obtained on day 0 of AZD1222 vaccination. The origin of the receptors is an adult in good health.

This clone has just one count. The genes are TRBV28 and TRBJ1-5; a possible D gene is TRBD1 (5 bases). Looked up from germline, CDR1 is MDHEN and CDR2 is SYDVKM. CDR3 length equals 18 residues. Trimming took 3 bases from V and 1 from J, leaving 19 bases between them. In DNA form, the CDR3 reads TGTGCCAGCAGTTTCCCGACAGTCGCGCGGCGGAGCAATCAGCCCCAGCATTTT. This sequence encodes CASSFPTVARRSNQPQHF.

J is TRBJ2-2 and V is TRBV7-2; 8 bases are shared with TRBD2. The J segment lost 1 base and the V segment lost 4 bases, leaving 2 bases of the junction unmatched. Per the germline V gene, CDR1 is SGHTA and CDR2 is FQGNSA. The length of the CDR3 is 15 residues. Here the CDR3 DNA reads TGTGCCAGCAGCTCGAGCGGGGGGAACACCGGGGAGCTGTTTTTT. It translates to CASSSSGGNTGELFF. Full variable domain (missing parts from reference TRBV7-2 and TRBJ2-2): GAGVSQSPSNKVTEKGKDVELRCDPISGHTALYWYRQSLGQGLEFLIYFQGNSAPDKSGLPSDRFSAERTGGSVSTLTIQRTQQEDSAVYLCASSSSGGNTGELFFGEGSRLTVL.

V gene TRBV9 combines with J gene TRBJ1-6, with 8 bases aligning to TRBD1. Looked up from germline, CDR1 is SGDLS and CDR2 is YYNGEE. V lost 4 bases and J lost 7; bases outside the gene matches: 4. This CDR3 region has 14 residues. The CDR3 spells CASSPWDRNSPLHF. The CDR3 DNA sequence: TGTGCCAGCAGCCCCTGGGACAGGAATTCACCCCTCCACTTT.

This chain links TRBV19 with TRBJ1-2; TRBD1 agrees at 7 bases. Germline CDR1 LNHDA, CDR2 SQIVND (reference sequence). The CDR3 runs to 15 residues. Trimming took 3 bases from V and 6 from J; bases not matched to a gene: 10. This chain's CDR3 is CASSIGLGTVDGYTF. The DNA of the CDR3 is TGTGCCAGTAGTATTGGCCTCGGGACAGTGGATGGCTACACCTTC.

The chain has TRBV4-2 and TRBJ2-3; the D gene is possibly TRBD2 (6 bases). The CDR3 is 15 residues long. Germline values: CDR1 LGHNA, CDR2 YNFKEQ. V was clipped by 3 bases and J by 6 bases, with 16 bases between them. The CDR3 DNA follows: TGTGCCAGCAGCCAGCTTGGACTACAAGGGGATACGCAGTATTTT. As protein: CASSQLGLQGDTQYF.

This clone was recorded once. V gene TRBV7-2 combines with J gene TRBJ1-1; no clear D gene. The CDR3 contains 13 residues. V lost 1 base, J lost 10 bases, and 13 bases lay in between. Per germline, CDR1 SGHTA and CDR2 FQGNSA. CDR3 DNA sequence: TGTGCCAGCAGCTTAGAGTACAGTCCCCGAGCTTTCTTT. It specifies CASSLEYSPRAFF.

V is TRBV6-2 or TRBV6-3 and J is TRBJ2-1; D gene uncertain. Germline assignment: CDR1 MNHEY and CDR2 SVGEGT. CDR3 length: 12 residues. V was pared by 2 bases and J by 8 bases, with 7 bases between. This CDR3 reads CASSYRHDEQFF. DNA of the CDR3: TGTGCCAGCAGTTACCGACACGATGAGCAGTTCTTC.

V is TRBV30 and J is TRBJ2-3; D gene uncertain. Germline CDR1 and CDR2: GTSNPN and SVGIG (reference sequence). The CDR3 is 14 amino acids. V was cut by 0 bases and J by 2 bases, with 9 bases left in between. DNA of the CDR3: TGTGCCTGGAGTGTAAAGGGAAACACAGATACGCAGTATTTT. This sequence encodes CAWSVKGNTDTQYF.

The rearrangement joins TRBV18 to TRBJ2-6; 12 bases line up with TRBD1. CDR1 and CDR2 (germline): KGHSH, LQKENI. This CDR3 contains 21 residues. V was clipped by 6 bases and J by 2 bases; unmatched bases: 17. The CDR3 protein is CASSLTPGQGASYPGANVLTF. The CDR3 nucleotides are TGTGCCAGCTCTCTCACTCCGGGACAGGGGGCTTCTTACCCTGGGGCCAACGTCCTGACTTTC.

This rearrangement joins TRBV6-2 or TRBV6-3 to TRBJ1-2; TRBD1 agrees at 7 bases. This CDR3 has 13 amino acids. The germline CDR1 and CDR2 sequences are MNHEY and SVGEGT. After removal of 4 bases from V and 4 bases from J, the junction contained 3 bases not matched to a gene. Here the CDR3 reads CASSSQGFYGYTF. The CDR3 nucleotides read TGTGCCAGCAGTTCACAGGGGTTCTATGGCTACACCTTC.

The chain has TRBV6-2 or TRBV6-3 and TRBJ1-5; D is undetermined. V lost 5 bases and J lost 9, with 11 bases in between. The CDR3 has 12 residues. Germline CDR1 and CDR2: MNHEY and SVGEGT. CDR3: CASSDDGRPQHF. The CDR3 DNA follows: TGTGCCAGCAGTGATGACGGGCGGCCCCAGCATTTT.

The count of this clone is one. V and J are TRBV28 and TRBJ1-6, with TRBD1 identical over 10 bases. Germline assignment: CDR1 MDHEN and CDR2 SYDVKM. The junction had 4 bases not matched to a gene; V was cut back by 10 bases and J by 10 bases. The CDR3 runs 12 residues. This CDR3 reads CATSTGGSPLHF. For the CDR3, the DNA is TGTGCCACCTCGACAGGGGGCTCACCCCTCCACTTT.

The gene calls are TRBV9 and TRBJ2-5; TRBD2 aligns across 14 bases. The CDR3 contains 18 residues. Germline CDR1 reads SGDLS; CDR2 reads YYNGEE. The V gene end was trimmed by 4 bases and the J gene end by 5 bases; junction bases not matched to a gene: 13. This CDR3 reads CASSPRTSGGTSFETQYF. Written as DNA, the CDR3 is TGTGCCAGCAGCCCCAGGACTAGCGGGGGGACATCTTTTGAGACCCAGTACTTC.

The chain couples TRBV10-1 to TRBJ1-6; unclear D gene. CDR1 is WNHNN and CDR2 is SYGVQD in the germline V gene (reference sequence). V shed 4 bases and J shed 0 bases, with 13 bases lying between them. This CDR3 has 17 amino acids. CDR3 nucleotide sequence: TGCGCCAGCAGTGTATACGGGCGCGCCTCCTATAATTCACCCCTCCACTTT. Amino acids: CASSVYGRASYNSPLHF.

The chain uses TRBV7-9 and TRBJ2-3; no clear D. Looked up from germline, CDR1 is SEHNR and CDR2 is FQNEAQ (reference sequence). There are 16 residues in the CDR3. The V and J ends lost 1 base and 0 bases respectively, with 11 bases between them. This CDR3 is CASSLGVGYSTDTQYF. CDR3 nucleotides: TGTGCCAGCAGCTTAGGCGTAGGTTATAGCACAGATACGCAGTATTTT. Using reference TRBV7-9 and TRBJ2-3 for the parts outside the CDR3, the full variable domain is DTGVSQNPRHKITKRGQNVTFRCDPISEHNRLYWYRQTLGQGPEFLTYFQNEAQLEKSRLLSDRFSAERPKGSFSTLEIQRTEQGDSAMYLCASSLGVGYSTDTQYFGPGTRLTVL.

The chain joins TRBV4-2 to TRBJ2-3, with D unclear. Germline V gene data show CDR1 as LGHNA and CDR2 as YNFKEQ. This CDR3 spans 16 amino acids. V shed 4 bases and J shed 1 base, with 15 bases lying between them. The CDR3 nucleotides read TGTGCCAGCAGCCCCTCCCTCCGGGTAGGCACAGATACGCAGTATTTT. Protein: CASSPSLRVGTDTQYF.

The chain links TRBV2 to TRBJ1-1, with no clear D. Per the germline V gene, CDR1 is SNHLY and CDR2 is FYNNEI. The CDR3 is made up of 14 amino acids. V gave up 6 bases and J gave up 4 bases, with 15 bases separating them. CDR3 protein: CASRETERSTEAFF. The CDR3 DNA sequence: TGTGCCAGCAGAGAAACCGAAAGGAGCACTGAAGCTTTCTTT.

The chain recombines TRBV5-4 with TRBJ1-1, with D possibly TRBD1 on 6 matching bases. V was clipped by 3 bases and J by 4 bases, with 19 bases between them. The CDR3 is 16 amino acids. Germline CDR1 and CDR2: SGHNT and YYREEE (reference sequence). The CDR3 spells CASSSDRSTSFTEAFF. The CDR3 DNA sequence: TGTGCCAGCAGCTCCGACAGGTCCACCTCCTTCACTGAAGCTTTCTTT.

A few counts support this clone. The rearrangement joins TRBV5-1 to TRBJ1-2; D unclear. CDR3 size: 15 residues. CDR1 SGHRS and CDR2 YFSETQ come from the germline V gene. V was cut by 0 bases and J by 4 bases, with 13 bases left in between. The CDR3, as DNA: TGCGCCAGCAGCTTGGTGTCGGCCTTTGGCTATGGCTACACCTTC. This translates into CASSLVSAFGYGYTF.

CDR3 protein: CASNSQGTGELFF. The DNA for the CDR3 is TGTGCCAGCAATTCACAGGGCACCGGGGAGCTGTTTTTT. This sequence joins TRBV2 and TRBJ2-2, with TRBD1 as a possible D gene (6 bases). Germline loops: CDR1 SNHLY, CDR2 FYNNEI. The CDR3 runs to 13 residues. Between the trimmed V and J ends, which lost 7 bases and 4 bases, there was a span of 10 bases.

V gene TRBV9 combines with J gene TRBJ1-2; possible D gene TRBD1, 6 bases. The CDR3 is 15 amino acids. Trimming removed 0 bases at V and 0 bases at J, with 9 bases between. Germline CDR1 and CDR2: SGDLS and YYNGEE. The CDR3 region has the DNA TGTGCCAGCAGCGTAGCCCCAGGGGCTAACTATGGCTACACCTTC. Its translation: CASSVAPGANYGYTF.

The chain uses TRBV9 and TRBJ2-3; 10 nucleotides align to TRBD2. From germline, CDR1 is SGDLS and CDR2 YYNGEE. The CDR3 extends over 19 amino acids. The junction had 17 bases not matched to a gene; V was cut back by 3 bases and J by 4 bases. CDR3 DNA: TGTGCCAGCAGCGCCCGTAGCCCCTCTCCGGGACTAGCGCCAGATACGCAGTATTTT. Its translation is CASSARSPSPGLAPDTQYF.

This clone was seen a single time. A read error may account for a junction end that differs from germline. The rearrangement links TRBV6-1 to TRBJ2-7; D possibly corresponds to TRBD1 (6 bases). Germline loops: CDR1 MNHNS, CDR2 SASEGT. The CDR3 covers 13 residues. This CDR3 is CASSDERTVLPIF. In DNA form, the CDR3 reads TGTGCCAGCAGTGACGAGCGGACAGTTCTCCCTATCTTC.